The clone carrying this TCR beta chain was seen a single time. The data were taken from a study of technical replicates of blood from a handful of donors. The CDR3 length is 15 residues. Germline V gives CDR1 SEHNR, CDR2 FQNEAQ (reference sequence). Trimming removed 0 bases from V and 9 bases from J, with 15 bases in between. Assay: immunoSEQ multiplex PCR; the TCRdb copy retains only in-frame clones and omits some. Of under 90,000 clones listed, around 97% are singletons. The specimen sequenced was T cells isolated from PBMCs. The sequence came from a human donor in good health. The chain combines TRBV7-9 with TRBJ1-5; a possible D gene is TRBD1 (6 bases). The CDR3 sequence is CASSLAWGGPLPQHF. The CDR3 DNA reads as TGTGCCAGCAGCTTAGCGTGGGGGGGCCCTCTGCCCCAGCATTTT.